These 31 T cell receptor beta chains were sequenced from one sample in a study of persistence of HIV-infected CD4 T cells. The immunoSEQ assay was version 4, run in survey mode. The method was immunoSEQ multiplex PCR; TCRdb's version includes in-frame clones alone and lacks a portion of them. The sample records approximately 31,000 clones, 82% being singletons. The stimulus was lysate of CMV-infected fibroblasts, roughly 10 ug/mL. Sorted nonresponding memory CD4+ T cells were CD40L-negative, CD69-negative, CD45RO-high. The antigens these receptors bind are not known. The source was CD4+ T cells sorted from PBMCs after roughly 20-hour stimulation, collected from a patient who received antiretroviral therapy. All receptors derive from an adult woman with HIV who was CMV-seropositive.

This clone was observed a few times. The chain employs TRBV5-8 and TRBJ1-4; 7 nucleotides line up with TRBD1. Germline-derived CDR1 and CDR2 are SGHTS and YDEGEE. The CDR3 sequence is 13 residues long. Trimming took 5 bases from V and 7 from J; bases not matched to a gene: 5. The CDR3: CASRDRAGEKLFF. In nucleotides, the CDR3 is TGTGCCAGCAGAGACAGGGCTGGTGAAAAACTGTTTTTT. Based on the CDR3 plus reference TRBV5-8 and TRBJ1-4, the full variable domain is EAGVTQSPTHLIKTRGQQATLRCSPISGHTSVYWYQQALGLGLQFLLWYDEGEERNRGNFPPRFSGRQFPNYSSELNVNALELEDSALYLCASRDRAGEKLFFGSGTQLSVL.

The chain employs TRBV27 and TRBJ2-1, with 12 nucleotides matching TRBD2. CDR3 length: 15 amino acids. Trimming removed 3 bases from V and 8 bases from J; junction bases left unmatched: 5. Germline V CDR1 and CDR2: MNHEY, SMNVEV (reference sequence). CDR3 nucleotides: TGTGCCAGCAGTTTGAGACTAGCGGGAGCCCATGAGCAGTTCTTC. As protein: CASSLRLAGAHEQFF.

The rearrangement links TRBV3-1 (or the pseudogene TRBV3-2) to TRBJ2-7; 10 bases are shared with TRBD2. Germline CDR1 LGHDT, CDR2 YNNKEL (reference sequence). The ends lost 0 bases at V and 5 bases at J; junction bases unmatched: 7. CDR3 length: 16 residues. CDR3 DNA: TGTGCCAGCAGCCAAGATCAGCTAGCGGGAGCCAACGAGCAGTACTTC. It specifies CASSQDQLAGANEQYF.

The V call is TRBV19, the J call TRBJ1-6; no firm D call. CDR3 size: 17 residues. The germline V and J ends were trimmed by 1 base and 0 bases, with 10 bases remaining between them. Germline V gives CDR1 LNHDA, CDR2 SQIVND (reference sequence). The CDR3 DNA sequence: TGTGCCAGTAGTATAGGTCCCAGAAGCTCCTATAATTCACCCCTCCACTTT. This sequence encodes CASSIGPRSSYNSPLHF.

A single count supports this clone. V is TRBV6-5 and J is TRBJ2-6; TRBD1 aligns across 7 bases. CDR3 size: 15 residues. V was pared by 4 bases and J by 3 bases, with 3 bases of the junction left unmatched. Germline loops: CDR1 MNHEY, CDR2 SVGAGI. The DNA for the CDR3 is TGTGCCAGCAGTTCACAGGGGTTTGGGGCCAACGTCCTGACTTTC. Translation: CASSSQGFGANVLTF.

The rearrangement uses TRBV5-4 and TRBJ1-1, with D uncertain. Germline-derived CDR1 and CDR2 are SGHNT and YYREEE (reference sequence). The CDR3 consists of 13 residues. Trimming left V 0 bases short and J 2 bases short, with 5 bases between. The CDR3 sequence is CASSLVDNTEAFF. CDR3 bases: TGTGCCAGCAGCTTGGTGGATAACACTGAAGCTTTCTTT. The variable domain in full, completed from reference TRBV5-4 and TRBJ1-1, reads ETGVTQSPTHLIKTRGQQVTLRCSSQSGHNTVSWYQQALGQGPQFIFQYYREEENGRGNFPPRFSGLQFPNYSSELNVNALELDDSALYLCASSLVDNTEAFFGQGTRLTVV.

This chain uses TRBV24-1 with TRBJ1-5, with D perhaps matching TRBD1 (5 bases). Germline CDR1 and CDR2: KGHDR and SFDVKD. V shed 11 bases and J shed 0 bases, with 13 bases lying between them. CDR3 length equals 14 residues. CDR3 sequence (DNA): TGTGCCAGCTCCGGGGGGAATAGCAATCAGCCCCAGCATTTT. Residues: CASSGGNSNQPQHF.

The CDR3 nucleotides are TGTGCCAGCAGCCTGCCTGGGACAAACGAGCAGTACTTC. It yields the protein CASSLPGTNEQYF. The chain uses TRBV5-4 and TRBJ2-7; the D gene is possibly TRBD1 (6 bases). The CDR3 is 13 amino acids. Trimming stripped 4 bases from V and 5 bases from J, with 13 bases between. Germline-derived CDR1 and CDR2 are SGHNT and YYREEE (reference sequence).

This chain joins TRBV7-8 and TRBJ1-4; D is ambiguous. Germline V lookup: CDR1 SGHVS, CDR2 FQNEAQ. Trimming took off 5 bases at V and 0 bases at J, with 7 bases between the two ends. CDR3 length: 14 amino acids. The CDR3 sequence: CASSQTATNEKLFF. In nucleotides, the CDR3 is TGTGCCAGCAGCCAGACTGCAACTAATGAAAAACTGTTTTTT.

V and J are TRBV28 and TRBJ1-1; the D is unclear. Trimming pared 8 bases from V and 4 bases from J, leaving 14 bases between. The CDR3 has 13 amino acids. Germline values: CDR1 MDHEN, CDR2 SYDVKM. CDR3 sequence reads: CASRVGGSTEAFF. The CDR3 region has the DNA TGTGCCAGCCGTGTGGGCGGGAGCACTGAAGCTTTCTTT.

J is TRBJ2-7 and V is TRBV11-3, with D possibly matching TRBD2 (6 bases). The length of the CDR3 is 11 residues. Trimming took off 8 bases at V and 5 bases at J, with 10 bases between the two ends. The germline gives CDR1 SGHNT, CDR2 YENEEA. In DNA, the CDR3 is TGTGCCAGCTCGCGGGGAAACGAGCAGTACTTC. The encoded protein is CASSRGNEQYF.

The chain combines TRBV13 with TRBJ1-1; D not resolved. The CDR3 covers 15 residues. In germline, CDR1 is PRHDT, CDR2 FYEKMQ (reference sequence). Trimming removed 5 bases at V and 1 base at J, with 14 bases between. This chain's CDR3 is CASSTPGGANTEAFF. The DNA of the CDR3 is TGTGCCAGCAGCACACCCGGTGGAGCGAACACTGAAGCTTTCTTT.

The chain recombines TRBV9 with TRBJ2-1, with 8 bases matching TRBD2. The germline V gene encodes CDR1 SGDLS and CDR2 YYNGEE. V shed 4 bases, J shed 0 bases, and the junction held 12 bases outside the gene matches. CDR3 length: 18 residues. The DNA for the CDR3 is TGTGCCAGCAGCCCAAGGACTAGCACAACCAGCTCCTACAATGAGCAGTTCTTC. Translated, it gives CASSPRTSTTSSYNEQFF.

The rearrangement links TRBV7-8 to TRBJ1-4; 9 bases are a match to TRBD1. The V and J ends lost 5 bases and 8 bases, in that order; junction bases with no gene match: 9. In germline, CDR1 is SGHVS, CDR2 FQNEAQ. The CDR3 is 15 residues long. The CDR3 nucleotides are TGTGCCAGCAGCCCGGAGGACAGGGGATACGAAAAACTGTTTTTT. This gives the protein CASSPEDRGYEKLFF. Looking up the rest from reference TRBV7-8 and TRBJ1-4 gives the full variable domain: GAGVSQSPRYKVAKRGQDVALRCDPISGHVSLFWYQQALGQGPEFLTYFQNEAQLDKSGLPSDRFFAERPEGSVSTLKIQRTQQEDSAVYLCASSPEDRGYEKLFFGSGTQLSVL.

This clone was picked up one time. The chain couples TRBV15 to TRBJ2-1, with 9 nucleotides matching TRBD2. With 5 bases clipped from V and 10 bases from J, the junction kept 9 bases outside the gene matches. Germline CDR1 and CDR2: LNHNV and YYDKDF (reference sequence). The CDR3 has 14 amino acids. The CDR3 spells CATSGQTSGAEQFF. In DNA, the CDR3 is TGTGCCACCAGCGGCCAGACTAGCGGAGCCGAGCAGTTCTTC.

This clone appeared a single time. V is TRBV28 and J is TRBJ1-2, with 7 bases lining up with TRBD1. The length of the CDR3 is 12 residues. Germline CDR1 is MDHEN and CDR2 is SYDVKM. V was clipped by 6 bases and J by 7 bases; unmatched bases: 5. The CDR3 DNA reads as TGTGCCAGCAGACTGACAGGGTTTGGCTACACCTTC. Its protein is CASRLTGFGYTF.

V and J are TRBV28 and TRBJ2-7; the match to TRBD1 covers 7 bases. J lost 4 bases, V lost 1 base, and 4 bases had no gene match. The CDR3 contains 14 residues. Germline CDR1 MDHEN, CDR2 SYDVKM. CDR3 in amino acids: CASSLSGTDYEQYF. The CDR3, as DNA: TGTGCCAGCAGTTTATCCGGGACAGATTACGAGCAGTACTTC. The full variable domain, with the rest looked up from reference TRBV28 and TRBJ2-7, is DVKVTQSSRYLVKRTGEKVFLECVQDMDHENMFWYRQDPGLGLRLIYFSYDVKMKEKGDIPEGYSVSREKKERFSLILESASTNQTSMYLCASSLSGTDYEQYFGPGTRLTVT.

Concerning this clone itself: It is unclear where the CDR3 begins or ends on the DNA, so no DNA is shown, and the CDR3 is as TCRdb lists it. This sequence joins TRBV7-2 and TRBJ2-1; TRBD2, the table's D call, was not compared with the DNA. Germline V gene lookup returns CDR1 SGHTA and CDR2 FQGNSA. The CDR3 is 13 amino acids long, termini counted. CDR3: CASSFGTGTSLFF.

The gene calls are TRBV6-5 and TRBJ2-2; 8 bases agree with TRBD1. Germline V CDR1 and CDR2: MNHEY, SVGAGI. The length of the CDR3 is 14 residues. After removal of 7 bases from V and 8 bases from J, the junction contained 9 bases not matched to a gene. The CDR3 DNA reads TGTGCCAGCACACAAGACAGGGGATTTGGGGAGCTGTTTTTT. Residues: CASTQDRGFGELFF.

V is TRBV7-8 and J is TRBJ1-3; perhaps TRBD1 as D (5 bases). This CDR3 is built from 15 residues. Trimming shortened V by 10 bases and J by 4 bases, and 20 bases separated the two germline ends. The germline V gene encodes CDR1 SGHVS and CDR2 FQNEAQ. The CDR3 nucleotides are TGTGCCACCGGAGTAGAAAGGGGCAGAGGAAACACCATATATTTT. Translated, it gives CATGVERGRGNTIYF.

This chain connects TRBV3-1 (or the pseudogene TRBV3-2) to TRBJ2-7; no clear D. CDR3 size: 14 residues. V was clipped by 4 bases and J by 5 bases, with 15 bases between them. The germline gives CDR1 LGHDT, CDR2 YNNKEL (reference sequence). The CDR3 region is CASSPAAGPHEQYF. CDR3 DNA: TGTGCCAGCAGCCCCGCGGCAGGCCCCCACGAGCAGTACTTC.

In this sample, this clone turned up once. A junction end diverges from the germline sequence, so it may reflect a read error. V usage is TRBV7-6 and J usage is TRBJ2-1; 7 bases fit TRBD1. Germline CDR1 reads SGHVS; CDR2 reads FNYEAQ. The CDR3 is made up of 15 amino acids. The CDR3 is CASSPRQGGYTEQFF. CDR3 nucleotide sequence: TGTGCCAGCAGCCCGCGACAGGGTGGGTACACTGAGCAGTTCTTC.

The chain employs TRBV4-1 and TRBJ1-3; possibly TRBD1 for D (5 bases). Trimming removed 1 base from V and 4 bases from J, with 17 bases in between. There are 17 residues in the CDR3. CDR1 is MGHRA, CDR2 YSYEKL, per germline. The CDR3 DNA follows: TGCGCCAGCAGCCAAGGGGGGAGCGGGAGCGAGGGAAACACCATATATTTT. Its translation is CASSQGGSGSEGNTIYF.

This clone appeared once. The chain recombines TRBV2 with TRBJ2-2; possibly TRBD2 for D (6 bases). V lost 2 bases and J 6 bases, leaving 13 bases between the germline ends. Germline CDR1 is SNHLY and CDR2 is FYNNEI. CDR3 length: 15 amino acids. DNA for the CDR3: TGTGCCAGCAGTGAAACGAGAGGAGGGTCCGGGGAGCTGTTTTTT. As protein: CASSETRGGSGELFF.

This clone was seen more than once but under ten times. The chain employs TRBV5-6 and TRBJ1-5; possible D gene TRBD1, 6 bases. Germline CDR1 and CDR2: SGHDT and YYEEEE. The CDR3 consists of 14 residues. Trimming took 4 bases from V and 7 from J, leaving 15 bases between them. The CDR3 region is CASSKGGGVQPQHF. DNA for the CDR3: TGTGCCAGCAGCAAAGGGGGGGGCGTACAGCCCCAGCATTTT.

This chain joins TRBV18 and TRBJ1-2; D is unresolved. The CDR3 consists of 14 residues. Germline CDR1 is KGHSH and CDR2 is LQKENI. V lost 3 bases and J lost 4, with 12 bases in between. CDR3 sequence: CASSPSTDFYGYTF. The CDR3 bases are TGTGCCAGCTCACCGAGTACAGATTTCTATGGCTACACCTTC.

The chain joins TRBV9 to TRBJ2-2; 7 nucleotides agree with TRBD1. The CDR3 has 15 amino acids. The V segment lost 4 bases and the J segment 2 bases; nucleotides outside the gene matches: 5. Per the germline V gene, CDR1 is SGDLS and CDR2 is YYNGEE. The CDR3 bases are TGTGCCAGCAGCCTCGGGACAGTAAACACCGGGGAGCTGTTTTTT. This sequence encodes CASSLGTVNTGELFF.

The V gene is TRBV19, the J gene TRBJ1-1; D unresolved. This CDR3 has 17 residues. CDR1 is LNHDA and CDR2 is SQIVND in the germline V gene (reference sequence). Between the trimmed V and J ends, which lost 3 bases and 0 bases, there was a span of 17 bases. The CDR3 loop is CASSIGMTMTLNTEAFF. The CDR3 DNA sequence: TGTGCCAGTAGTATCGGGATGACGATGACTCTGAACACTGAAGCTTTCTTT.

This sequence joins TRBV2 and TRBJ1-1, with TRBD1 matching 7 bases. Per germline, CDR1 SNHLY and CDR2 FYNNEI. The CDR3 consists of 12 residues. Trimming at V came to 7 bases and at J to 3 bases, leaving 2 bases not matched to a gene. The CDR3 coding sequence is TGTGCCAGCACCCAGGGGGACACTGAAGCTTTCTTT. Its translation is CASTQGDTEAFF.

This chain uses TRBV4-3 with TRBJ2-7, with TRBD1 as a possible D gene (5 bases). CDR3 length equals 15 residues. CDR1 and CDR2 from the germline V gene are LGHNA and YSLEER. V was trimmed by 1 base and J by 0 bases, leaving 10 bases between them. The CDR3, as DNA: TGCGCCAGCAGCCAAGCGTCAGGGAACTCCTACGAGCAGTACTTC. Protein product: CASSQASGNSYEQYF.

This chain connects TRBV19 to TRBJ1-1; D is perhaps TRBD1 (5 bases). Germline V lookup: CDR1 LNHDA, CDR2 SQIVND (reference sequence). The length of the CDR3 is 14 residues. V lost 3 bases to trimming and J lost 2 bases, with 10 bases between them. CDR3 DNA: TGTGCCAGTAGTATCGGGGCCGTAAACACTGAAGCTTTCTTT. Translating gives CASSIGAVNTEAFF.